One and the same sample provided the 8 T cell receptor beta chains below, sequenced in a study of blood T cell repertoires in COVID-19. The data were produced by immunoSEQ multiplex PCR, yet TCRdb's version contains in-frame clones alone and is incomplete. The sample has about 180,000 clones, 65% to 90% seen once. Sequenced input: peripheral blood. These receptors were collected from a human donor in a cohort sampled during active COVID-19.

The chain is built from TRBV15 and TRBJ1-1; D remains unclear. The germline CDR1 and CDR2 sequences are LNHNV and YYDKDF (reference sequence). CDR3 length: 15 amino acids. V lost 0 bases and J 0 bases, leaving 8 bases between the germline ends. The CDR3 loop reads CATSRDQVMNTEAFF. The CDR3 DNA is TGTGCCACCAGCAGAGATCAGGTCATGAACACTGAAGCTTTCTTT.

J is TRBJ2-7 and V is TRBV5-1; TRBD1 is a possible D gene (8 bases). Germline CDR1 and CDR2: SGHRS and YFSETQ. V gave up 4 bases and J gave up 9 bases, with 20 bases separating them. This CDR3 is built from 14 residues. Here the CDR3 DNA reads TGCGCCAGCAGCAGAGGACAGGGAGGGAATGGGCAGTACTTC. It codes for CASSRGQGGNGQYF. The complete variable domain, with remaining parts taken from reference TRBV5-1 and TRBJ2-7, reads KAGVTQTPRYLIKTRGQQVTLSCSPISGHRSVSWYQQTPGQGLQFLFEYFSETQRNKGNFPGRFSGRQFSNSRSEMNVSTLELGDSALYLCASSRGQGGNGQYFGPGTRLTVT.

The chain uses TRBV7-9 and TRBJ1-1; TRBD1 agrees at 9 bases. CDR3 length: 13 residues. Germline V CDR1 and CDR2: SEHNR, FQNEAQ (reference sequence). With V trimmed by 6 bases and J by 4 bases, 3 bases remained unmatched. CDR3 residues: CASRRTGVTEAFF. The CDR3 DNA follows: TGTGCCAGCAGAAGGACAGGGGTCACTGAAGCTTTCTTT.

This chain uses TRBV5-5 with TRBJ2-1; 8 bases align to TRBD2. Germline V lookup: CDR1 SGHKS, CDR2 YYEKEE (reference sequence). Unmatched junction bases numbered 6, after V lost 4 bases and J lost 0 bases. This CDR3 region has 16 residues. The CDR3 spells CASSPLTSDSYNEQFF. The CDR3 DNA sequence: TGTGCCAGCAGCCCCTTGACTAGCGACTCCTACAATGAGCAGTTCTTC.

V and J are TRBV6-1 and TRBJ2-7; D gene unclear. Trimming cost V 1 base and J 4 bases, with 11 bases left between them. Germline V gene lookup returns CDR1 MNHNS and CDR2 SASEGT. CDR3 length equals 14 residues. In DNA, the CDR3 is TGTGCCAGCAGTGAAGGTGACAACCTTTACGAGCAGTACTTC. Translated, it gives CASSEGDNLYEQYF.

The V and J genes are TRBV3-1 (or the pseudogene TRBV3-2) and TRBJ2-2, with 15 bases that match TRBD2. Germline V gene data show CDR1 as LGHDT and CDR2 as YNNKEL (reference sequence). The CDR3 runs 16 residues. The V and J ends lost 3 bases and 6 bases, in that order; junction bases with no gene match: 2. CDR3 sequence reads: CASSQRTSGGAGELFF. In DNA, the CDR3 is TGTGCCAGCAGCCAGAGGACTAGCGGGGGGGCCGGGGAGCTGTTTTTT.

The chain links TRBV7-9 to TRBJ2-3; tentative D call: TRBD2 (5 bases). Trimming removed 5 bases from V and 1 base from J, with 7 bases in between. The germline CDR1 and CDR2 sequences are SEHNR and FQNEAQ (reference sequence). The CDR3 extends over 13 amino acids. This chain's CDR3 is CASSRGGTDTQYF. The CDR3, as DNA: TGTGCCAGCAGCCGGGGTGGCACAGATACGCAGTATTTT.

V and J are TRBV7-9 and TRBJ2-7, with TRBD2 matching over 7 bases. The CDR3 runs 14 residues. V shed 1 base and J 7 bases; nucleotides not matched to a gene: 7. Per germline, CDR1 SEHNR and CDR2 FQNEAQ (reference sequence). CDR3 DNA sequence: TGTGCCAGCAGCTTAGTAGTCAGGGAGGGAGAGCAGTACTTC. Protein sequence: CASSLVVREGEQYF.